The clone carrying this T cell receptor (beta chain) was seen more than once but under ten times. Its antigen is unidentified. Deletions cut 2 bases from V and 3 bases from J, with 8 bases between. Germline V gene sequence: CDR1 MNHNS, CDR2 SASEGT. The CDR3 contains 13 residues. The sample is drawn from a study of blood T cells in healthy people across ages. Study-wide findings and caveats: Roughly linear declines in TCR beta diversity per million T cells occurred with age.

Combining a sample-barcoded 5' primer with a J-beta primer mix, a second PCR ran for 7 to 11 cycles. Every cDNA molecule carried a tag from a template-switch adaptor bearing 12 random nucleotides. In TCRdb, the 5' RACE reads were re-called with MiXCR into one record per CDR3 protein. The sample includes around 700,000 distinct CDR3 sequences, 20% to 25% of them seen just once. The sample was also linked to a second study, of T cells of mothers and their children. That study reports: Microchimeric T cell clones that persisted were not detected.

This receptor was identified in a boy younger than 18 in good health. Sequenced input: blood. The chain is built from TRBV6-1 and TRBJ2-7; D gene unclear. This chain's CDR3 is CASSELVIYEQYF. In DNA form, the CDR3 reads TGTGCCAGCAGTGAACTTGTCATCTACGAGCAGTACTTC.